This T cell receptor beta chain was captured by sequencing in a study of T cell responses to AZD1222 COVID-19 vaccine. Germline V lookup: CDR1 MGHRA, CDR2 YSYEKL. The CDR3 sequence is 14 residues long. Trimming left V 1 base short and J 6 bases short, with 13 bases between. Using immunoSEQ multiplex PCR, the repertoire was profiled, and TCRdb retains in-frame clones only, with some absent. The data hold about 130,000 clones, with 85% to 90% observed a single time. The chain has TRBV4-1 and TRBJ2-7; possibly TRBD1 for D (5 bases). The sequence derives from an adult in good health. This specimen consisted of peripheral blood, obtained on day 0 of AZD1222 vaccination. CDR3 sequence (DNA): TGCGCCAGCAGCCAAGTAGGGGCAGGGCGCGAGCAGTACTTC. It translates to CASSQVGAGREQYF.